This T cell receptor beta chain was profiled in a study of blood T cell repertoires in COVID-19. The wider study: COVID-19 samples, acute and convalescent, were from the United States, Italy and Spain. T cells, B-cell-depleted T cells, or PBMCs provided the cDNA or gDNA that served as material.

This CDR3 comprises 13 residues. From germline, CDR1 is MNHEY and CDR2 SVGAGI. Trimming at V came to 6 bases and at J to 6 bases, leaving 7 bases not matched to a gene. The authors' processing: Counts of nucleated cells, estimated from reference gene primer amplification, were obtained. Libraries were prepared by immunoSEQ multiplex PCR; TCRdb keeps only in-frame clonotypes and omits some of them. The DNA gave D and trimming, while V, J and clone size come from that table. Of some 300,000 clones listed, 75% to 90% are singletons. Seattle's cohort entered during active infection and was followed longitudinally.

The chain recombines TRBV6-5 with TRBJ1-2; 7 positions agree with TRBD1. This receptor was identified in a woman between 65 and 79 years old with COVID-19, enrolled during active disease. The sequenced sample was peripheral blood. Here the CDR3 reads CASRRGGTNGYTF. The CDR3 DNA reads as TGTGCCAGCAGAAGAGGGGGCACGAATGGCTACACCTTC.